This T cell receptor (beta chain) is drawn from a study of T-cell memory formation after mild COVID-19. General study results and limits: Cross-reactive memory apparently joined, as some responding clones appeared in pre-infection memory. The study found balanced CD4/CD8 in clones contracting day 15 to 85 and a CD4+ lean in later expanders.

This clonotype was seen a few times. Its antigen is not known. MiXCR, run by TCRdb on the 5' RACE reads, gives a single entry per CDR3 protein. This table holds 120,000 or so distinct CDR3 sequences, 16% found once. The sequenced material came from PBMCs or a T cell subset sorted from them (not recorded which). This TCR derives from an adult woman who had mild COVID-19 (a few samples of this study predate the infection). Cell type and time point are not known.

The CDR3 protein is CASSPFAPSTDTQYF. CDR3 nucleotide sequence: TGCGCCAGCAGCCCGTTCGCTCCAAGCACAGATACGCAGTATTTT. The chain carries TRBV5-1 and TRBJ2-3; D call uncertain. The length of the CDR3 is 15 residues. V dropped 4 bases and J dropped 0 bases, with 12 bases sitting between them. The germline V gene has CDR1 SGHRS and CDR2 YFSETQ.